Below are 6 T cell receptor beta chains sequenced from a single sample in a study of blood T cell repertoires in COVID-19 (dated by TCRdb to 2020 to 2021). The library relied on the immunoSEQ multiplex PCR assay. What TCRdb holds here is the immuneACCESS table cut down to in-frame rearrangements. Part of the clones is not present; checked against another copy, under half of the missing clones reflect an unresolved V gene, and the others are unexplained. This sample lists 200,000 to 250,000 clones; 88% were detected once. The ten largest clones add up to more than 2.5% of the sample. The material sequenced was PBMCs or T cells enriched from blood (not recorded which). These TCRs come from a woman younger than 45 who had recovered from COVID-19.

This chain joins TRBV6-5 and TRBJ1-3; D gene uncertain. Germline CDR1 is MNHEY and CDR2 is SVGAGI. The CDR3 length is 16 residues. V was trimmed by 2 bases and J by 1 base, leaving 12 bases between them. CDR3 nucleotide sequence: TGTGCCAGCAGTTACAGGACTGGGTATTCTGGAAACACCATATATTTT. Translating gives CASSYRTGYSGNTIYF.

This clone has only a few counts. The V call is TRBV25-1, the J call TRBJ2-1; 7 bases match TRBD1. Germline V lookup: CDR1 MGHDK, CDR2 SYGVNS. V lost 3 bases and J lost 2; bases outside the gene matches: 4. The CDR3 is 15 residues long. The CDR3 DNA reads as TGTGCCAGCAGTGAGACAGGGAACCCCTACAATGAGCAGTTCTTC. This translates into CASSETGNPYNEQFF.

The genes are TRBV7-8 and TRBJ2-7, with 9 bases aligning to TRBD1. The V gene end was trimmed by 3 bases and the J gene end by 6 bases; junction bases not matched to a gene: 18. CDR3 length: 18 amino acids. Germline CDR1 is SGHVS and CDR2 is FQNEAQ. The CDR3: CASSFRTVLLQGAREQYF. CDR3 coding DNA: TGTGCCAGCAGCTTCCGAACCGTGCTTTTACAGGGGGCGCGCGAGCAGTACTTC.

V is TRBV27 and J is TRBJ1-5; 9 nucleotides agree with TRBD1. Germline V CDR1 and CDR2: MNHEY, SMNVEV (reference sequence). The ends lost 2 bases at V and 7 bases at J; junction bases unmatched: 3. The CDR3 spans 14 residues. DNA of the CDR3: TGTGCCAGCAGTTTAGGGGGACAGGGCCAGCCCCAGCATTTT. Translating gives CASSLGGQGQPQHF.

The V gene is TRBV7-2, the J gene TRBJ2-2; 13 bases are shared with TRBD2. Germline-derived CDR1 and CDR2 are SGHTA and FQGNSA. Germline trimming cut 4 bases from V and 2 bases from J; bases unmatched to any gene: 7. The CDR3 extends over 18 amino acids. The CDR3 here is CASSSRTSGGLNTGELFF. CDR3 in DNA: TGTGCCAGCAGCTCTAGGACTAGCGGGGGCCTTAACACCGGGGAGCTGTTTTTT.

The J gene is TRBJ1-5, the V gene TRBV18, with TRBD1 matching 8 bases. The CDR3 has 14 residues. V trimming: 3 bases; J trimming: 9 bases; junction bases outside the gene matches: 7. Germline V lookup: CDR1 KGHSH, CDR2 LQKENI. For the CDR3, the DNA is TGTGCCAGCTCACCGGGGACAGGCGGTGGGCCCCAGCATTTT. This gives the protein CASSPGTGGGPQHF.